The 28 T cell receptor beta chains below all came from one sample that was sequenced in a study of blood T cell repertoires in COVID-19. Sequencing used immunoSEQ multiplex PCR; TCRdb keeps in-frame clones, though not all of them. The data contain about 140,000 clones, about four fifths of them seen just once; the ten biggest clones take up under 5%. Sequenced material: peripheral blood. Receptors originate from a woman in her sixties with acute or convalescent COVID-19.

The chain is built from TRBV5-4 and TRBJ1-1; D unresolved. With 0 bases removed from V and 1 base from J, the gap between germline ends came to 10 bases. From germline, CDR1 is SGHNT and CDR2 YYREEE (reference sequence). The CDR3 extends over 15 amino acids. The CDR3 DNA is TGTGCCAGCAGCTTGGACGCTTTACAGAACACTGAAGCTTTCTTT. This gives the protein CASSLDALQNTEAFF.

The chain carries TRBV19 and TRBJ1-5, with 7 bases lining up with TRBD1. The CDR3 sequence is 13 residues long. Germline trimming cut 9 bases from V and 4 bases from J; bases unmatched to any gene: 6. CDR1 LNHDA and CDR2 SQIVND come from the germline V gene (reference sequence). CDR3 region: CASGGDRNQPQHF. For the CDR3, the DNA is TGTGCCAGCGGCGGGGACAGAAATCAGCCCCAGCATTTT. Based on the CDR3 plus reference TRBV19 and TRBJ1-5, the full variable domain is DGGITQSPKYLFRKEGQNVTLSCEQNLNHDAMYWYRQDPGQGLRLIYYSQIVNDFQKGDIAEGYSVSREKKESFPLTVTSAQKNPTAFYLCASGGDRNQPQHFGDGTRLSIL.

The chain carries TRBV28 and TRBJ1-1; D is perhaps TRBD1 (6 bases). This CDR3 is built from 15 residues. Per germline, CDR1 MDHEN and CDR2 SYDVKM. The ends were cut back, 7 bases at V and 3 bases at J, with 18 bases in the middle. In DNA, the CDR3 is TGTGCCAGCAAACTTGGGGGATCAGGGGACACTGAAGCTTTCTTT. Amino acid sequence: CASKLGGSGDTEAFF.

J is TRBJ1-1 and V is TRBV7-9; maybe TRBD1 (6 bases). The germline gives CDR1 SEHNR, CDR2 FQNEAQ (reference sequence). There are 15 residues in the CDR3. V was trimmed by 3 bases and J by 0 bases, leaving 11 bases between them. The CDR3 is CASSFHRDLNTEAFF. CDR3 DNA sequence: TGTGCCAGCAGCTTCCACAGGGATCTGAACACTGAAGCTTTCTTT. The full variable domain, with the rest looked up from reference TRBV7-9 and TRBJ1-1, is DTGVSQNPRHKITKRGQNVTFRCDPISEHNRLYWYRQTLGQGPEFLTYFQNEAQLEKSRLLSDRFSAERPKGSFSTLEIQRTEQGDSAMYLCASSFHRDLNTEAFFGQGTRLTVV.

The CDR3 sequence is CSDSRGTDYGYTF. CDR3 DNA sequence: TGCAGCGACTCAAGGGGGACAGACTATGGCTACACCTTC. V is TRBV29-1 and J is TRBJ1-2; 7 nucleotides agree with TRBD1. CDR3 size: 13 residues. With 7 bases clipped from V and 3 bases from J, the junction kept 8 bases outside the gene matches. CDR1 and CDR2 from the germline V gene are SQVTM and ANQGSEA.

The chain uses TRBV6-2 or TRBV6-3 and TRBJ1-1; the D is unclear. In germline, CDR1 is MNHEY, CDR2 SVGEGT. Trimming cost V 5 bases and J 5 bases, with 15 bases left between them. The CDR3 extends over 14 amino acids. Written as DNA, the CDR3 is TGTGCCAGCAGTCTCCGGGGTGTTTGGACTGAAGCTTTCTTT. This translates into CASSLRGVWTEAFF.

CDR3 sequence: CASSLWQGTTEAFF. CDR3 coding DNA: TGTGCCAGCAGTTTATGGCAGGGTACCACTGAAGCTTTCTTT. The chain is built from TRBV28 and TRBJ1-1; TRBD1 might be the D (5 bases). The ends were cut back, 0 bases at V and 4 bases at J, with 9 bases in the middle. The CDR3 loop spans 14 amino acids. Germline assignment: CDR1 MDHEN and CDR2 SYDVKM. The full variable domain, with the rest looked up from reference TRBV28 and TRBJ1-1, is DVKVTQSSRYLVKRTGEKVFLECVQDMDHENMFWYRQDPGLGLRLIYFSYDVKMKEKGDIPEGYSVSREKKERFSLILESASTNQTSMYLCASSLWQGTTEAFFGQGTRLTVV.

The rearrangement links TRBV19 to TRBJ1-5; 7 bases map to TRBD1. The CDR3 loop spans 17 amino acids. The junction had 15 bases not matched to a gene; V was cut back by 6 bases and J by 4 bases. In germline, CDR1 is LNHDA, CDR2 SQIVND (reference sequence). The CDR3 DNA is TGTGCCAGTAGCGGTGGACAGGCATCTTTCAGGAATCAGCCCCAGCATTTT. Translation gives CASSGGQASFRNQPQHF.

The chain couples TRBV19 to TRBJ2-1, with 10 bases lining up with TRBD2. The ends lost 8 bases at V and 9 bases at J; junction bases unmatched: 13. Germline CDR1 LNHDA, CDR2 SQIVND (reference sequence). The CDR3 spans 15 residues. The CDR3 reads CASRRTSGLLTEQFF. Written as DNA, the CDR3 is TGTGCCAGTCGCCGGACTAGCGGTTTACTAACTGAGCAGTTCTTC.

The V call is TRBV6-5, the J call TRBJ1-1; D may be TRBD1 (6 bases). CDR3 length equals 13 residues. Trimming removed 6 bases from V and 0 bases from J, with 8 bases in between. Germline CDR1 MNHEY, CDR2 SVGAGI. As DNA, the CDR3 is TGTGCCAGCAGGGACAGCCTGAACACTGAAGCTTTCTTT. Translating gives CASRDSLNTEAFF.

V gene TRBV15 combines with J gene TRBJ1-2, with 11 bases that match TRBD1. CDR1 LNHNV and CDR2 YYDKDF come from the germline V gene (reference sequence). The CDR3 runs 12 residues. V was pared by 5 bases and J by 14 bases, with 7 bases of the junction left unmatched. The CDR3 region has the DNA TGTGCCACCAGCCCTGGACAGGGGGCAGAGACCTTC. It encodes CATSPGQGAETF.

The V call is TRBV6-1, the J call TRBJ2-7, with a weak D call TRBD2 (5 bases). Germline V CDR1 and CDR2: MNHNS, SASEGT. There are 18 residues in the CDR3. Trimming stripped 4 bases from V and 5 bases from J, with 27 bases between. Here the CDR3 reads CASSVMGIAKVYLHEQYF. The CDR3 DNA reads TGTGCCAGCAGTGTCATGGGGATAGCGAAGGTATATCTCCACGAGCAGTACTTC.

The rearrangement uses TRBV28 and TRBJ2-1; 8 nucleotides match TRBD2. Germline loops: CDR1 MDHEN, CDR2 SYDVKM. V was clipped by 4 bases and J by 9 bases; unmatched bases: 8. This CDR3 comprises 14 residues. CDR3 bases: TGTGCCAGCAGTTCCGGGACTAGAGTAGGTGAGCAGTTCTTC. Amino acids: CASSSGTRVGEQFF.

The rearrangement joins TRBV19 to TRBJ1-2; 9 nucleotides align to TRBD1. Trimming cost V 5 bases and J 0 bases; bases outside gene matches: 7. The CDR3 contains 16 residues. The germline V gene encodes CDR1 LNHDA and CDR2 SQIVND (reference sequence). CDR3 nucleotide sequence: TGTGCCAGTAGTTGGGGACAGGGCGCAGCTAACTATGGCTACACCTTC. Its protein is CASSWGQGAANYGYTF. Together with reference TRBV19 and TRBJ1-2, the CDR3 gives the full variable domain: DGGITQSPKYLFRKEGQNVTLSCEQNLNHDAMYWYRQDPGQGLRLIYYSQIVNDFQKGDIAEGYSVSREKKESFPLTVTSAQKNPTAFYLCASSWGQGAANYGYTFGSGTRLTVV.

The chain couples TRBV28 to TRBJ2-1, with 7 bases aligning to TRBD1. Looked up from germline, CDR1 is MDHEN and CDR2 is SYDVKM. J gave up 2 bases and V 10 bases, and 11 bases lay outside the gene matches. The CDR3 is made up of 15 amino acids. CDR3 sequence reads: CATKGGPGAYNEQFF. The CDR3 DNA is TGTGCCACCAAAGGGGGCCCCGGGGCCTACAATGAGCAGTTCTTC.

The V call is TRBV9, the J call TRBJ2-7; 15 nucleotides line up with TRBD2. The V and J ends lost 4 bases and 5 bases, in that order; junction bases with no gene match: 13. The germline gives CDR1 SGDLS, CDR2 YYNGEE. The CDR3 is made up of 18 amino acids. DNA for the CDR3: TGTGCCAGCAGCCCAAAAGGACTAGCGGGGGGGCGATTCCACGAGCAGTACTTC. The encoded protein is CASSPKGLAGGRFHEQYF.

V and J are TRBV28 and TRBJ1-1; the D is unclear. This CDR3 is 16 amino acids long. Germline V gene sequence: CDR1 MDHEN, CDR2 SYDVKM. Trimming took 3 bases from V and 4 from J, leaving 18 bases between them. The CDR3 nucleotides read TGTGCCAGCAGTTTGTGGGGAACGGAGGGCAGCACTGAAGCTTTCTTT. Translation gives CASSLWGTEGSTEAFF.

The J gene is TRBJ1-5, the V gene TRBV28; TRBD1 matches 7 bases. The CDR3 sequence is 17 residues long. The V and J ends lost 5 bases and 7 bases, in that order; junction bases with no gene match: 17. Germline V CDR1 and CDR2: MDHEN, SYDVKM. The CDR3 DNA reads TGTGCCAGCAGTCCCGGCCTGGGAAGGGGGCCCGGGCAGCCCCAGCATTTT. As protein: CASSPGLGRGPGQPQHF. Filled out from reference TRBV28 and TRBJ1-5, the complete variable domain reads DVKVTQSSRYLVKRTGEKVFLECVQDMDHENMFWYRQDPGLGLRLIYFSYDVKMKEKGDIPEGYSVSREKKERFSLILESASTNQTSMYLCASSPGLGRGPGQPQHFGDGTRLSIL.

There are many counts of this clone. The CDR3 nucleotides read TGTGCCAGCAGCCAGAACTTTCCGGGACAGGGGTCTTACGAGCAGTACTTC. It specifies CASSQNFPGQGSYEQYF. This chain uses TRBV3-1 (or the pseudogene TRBV3-2) with TRBJ2-7; 10 bases align to TRBD1. Germline V gene lookup returns CDR1 LGHDT and CDR2 YNNKEL (reference sequence). CDR3 length: 17 residues. Trimming removed 3 bases from V and 4 bases from J; junction bases left unmatched: 12.

The gene calls are TRBV9 and TRBJ2-2; TRBD2 might be the D (5 bases). V lost 4 bases to trimming and J lost 6 bases, with 16 bases between them. CDR1 SGDLS and CDR2 YYNGEE come from the germline V gene. The CDR3 has 15 residues. CDR3 coding DNA: TGTGCCAGCAGCTTGGACCGGGCGGGCGCCGGGGAGCTGTTTTTT. Amino acid sequence: CASSLDRAGAGELFF.

The chain has TRBV15 and TRBJ1-1; TRBD1 aligns across 7 bases. The CDR3 has 15 residues. Trimming at V came to 0 bases and at J to 5 bases, leaving 6 bases not matched to a gene. Germline V gives CDR1 LNHNV, CDR2 YYDKDF (reference sequence). The CDR3 sequence is CATSRDLKGATEAFF. For the CDR3, the DNA is TGTGCCACCAGCAGAGATCTGAAGGGGGCGACTGAAGCTTTCTTT.

J is TRBJ2-3 and V is TRBV18, with 7 bases that match TRBD2. CDR3 size: 15 residues. J was trimmed by 6 bases and V by 3 bases; bases with no gene match: 9. Germline V gives CDR1 KGHSH, CDR2 LQKENI. CDR3 sequence (DNA): TGTGCCAGCTCACCCGGACTAGGAGGTACGGATACGCAGTATTTT. It encodes CASSPGLGGTDTQYF.

The chain combines TRBV11-2 with TRBJ2-7, with 7 bases matching TRBD2. CDR1 SGHAT and CDR2 FQNNGV come from the germline V gene. The CDR3 covers 14 residues. The V and J ends lost 4 bases and 2 bases, in that order; junction bases with no gene match: 5. CDR3 region: CASSSGRIAYEQYF. CDR3 in DNA: TGTGCCAGCAGCTCCGGGAGGATCGCCTACGAGCAGTACTTC.

This clone was counted a single time. The J gene is TRBJ1-3, the V gene TRBV30, with unresolved D. The CDR3 is 12 residues long. Germline loops: CDR1 GTSNPN, CDR2 SVGIG (reference sequence). V lost 4 bases and J 0 bases, leaving 4 bases between the germline ends. In DNA form, the CDR3 reads TGTGCCTGGACAGTCTCTGGAAACACCATATATTTT. It is translated as CAWTVSGNTIYF.

The gene calls are TRBV19 and TRBJ2-4, with 12 bases aligning to TRBD1. The germline V gene encodes CDR1 LNHDA and CDR2 SQIVND (reference sequence). The CDR3 spans 16 residues. V dropped 8 bases and J dropped 0; count of bases not matched to a gene: 5. CDR3 DNA sequence: TGTGCCAGTGGGACAGGGGGCTTACTAGCCAAAAACATTCAGTACTTC. Translating gives CASGTGGLLAKNIQYF. The complete variable domain, with remaining parts taken from reference TRBV19 and TRBJ2-4, reads DGGITQSPKYLFRKEGQNVTLSCEQNLNHDAMYWYRQDPGQGLRLIYYSQIVNDFQKGDIAEGYSVSREKKESFPLTVTSAQKNPTAFYLCASGTGGLLAKNIQYFGAGTRLSVL.

This chain connects TRBV7-8 to TRBJ2-3; 12 bases are a match to TRBD2. The V and J ends lost 5 bases and 2 bases, in that order; junction bases with no gene match: 5. The CDR3 sequence is 16 residues long. CDR1 and CDR2 from the germline V gene are SGHVS and FQNEAQ. DNA for the CDR3: TGTGCCAGCAGCGCGCTAGCGGGAGGGTCCACAGATACGCAGTATTTT. Its protein product is CASSALAGGSTDTQYF.

This clone occurred once. The rearrangement uses TRBV3-1 (or the pseudogene TRBV3-2) and TRBJ2-5, with D possibly matching TRBD1 (5 bases). The CDR3 covers 15 residues. The V end was cut by 4 bases, the J end by 3 bases, with 15 bases between. Germline-derived CDR1 and CDR2 are LGHDT and YNNKEL (reference sequence). CDR3: CASSRSRTRKETQYF. DNA for the CDR3: TGTGCCAGCAGCCGTTCCAGGACAAGAAAAGAGACCCAGTACTTC.

V usage is TRBV14 and J usage is TRBJ2-3, with 7 nucleotides matching TRBD2. J lost 2 bases, V lost 4 bases, and 6 bases had no gene match. Germline V CDR1 and CDR2: SGHDN, FVKESK. The CDR3 is 15 amino acids. In DNA, the CDR3 is TGTGCCAGCAGCCGAGCGGGACTGACCACAGATACGCAGTATTTT. Encoded protein: CASSRAGLTTDTQYF.